This passage covers 2 T cell receptor beta chains from one sample sequenced in a study of cytomegalovirus exposure and HLA in healthy donors. 60 Vbeta and 13 Jbeta primers were used in PCR. Repertoires were generated with immunoSEQ multiplex PCR, while TCRdb's copy carries only in-frame clones and drops some. This table holds about 160,000 clones, approximately 79% found once. The specimen sequenced was PBMCs. These TCRs come from a human donor in good health.

This clone was seen a handful of times. The J gene is TRBJ1-2, the V gene TRBV9, with D perhaps matching TRBD1 (5 bases). The CDR3 is made up of 13 amino acids. Germline CDR1 reads SGDLS; CDR2 reads YYNGEE. Trimming shortened V by 2 bases and J by 5 bases, and 10 bases separated the two germline ends. CDR3 bases: TGTGCCAGCAGCGTGGGGGGAGCGTATGGCTACACCTTC. Protein product: CASSVGGAYGYTF.

This clone came up once. The chain is built from TRBV10-3 and TRBJ1-1, with TRBD1 matching over 7 bases. In germline, CDR1 is ENHRY, CDR2 SYGVKD. V lost 0 bases to trimming and J lost 0 bases; unmatched junction nucleotides: 1. The length of the CDR3 is 15 residues. The CDR3 here is CAISESTGLNTEAFF. CDR3 coding DNA: TGTGCCATCAGTGAGTCGACAGGGTTGAACACTGAAGCTTTCTTT.